This T cell receptor beta chain was sequenced during a study of technical replicates of blood from a few donors. The method was immunoSEQ multiplex PCR; TCRdb's version includes in-frame clones alone and lacks a portion of them. Of roughly 71,000 clones in the sample, around nine tenths were seen once. Germline V gives CDR1 SGHAT, CDR2 FQNNGV. The CDR3 contains 14 residues. Deletions cut 5 bases from V and 11 bases from J, with 21 bases between. Sequenced material: T cells isolated from PBMCs. The sequence was collected from a human donor in good health. The chain employs TRBV11-2 and TRBJ1-1; tentatively, D is TRBD1 (6 bases). The CDR3 region has the DNA TGTGCCAGCAGCCCTTACAGGGTCCTAGGCGGGGCTTTCTTT. Amino acid sequence: CASSPYRVLGGAFF.